This T cell receptor (beta chain) stems from a study of molecular identifiers for immune sequencing clone quantification. Whole-study results and caveats: Underestimated sizes of highly expanded clones could result from identical TCR molecules that share a barcode.

Germline V CDR1 and CDR2: SEHNR, FQNEAQ (reference sequence). The CDR3 spans 15 residues. Bulk libraries came from a prior protocol with listed TCR primers. Each CDR3 protein is one row after TCRdb ran MiXCR on the PCR reads. The table records 490,000 or so distinct CDR3 sequences, 20% to 25% of them present only once. Of note for this clonotype: Its antigen is as yet unknown. A read error is possible here, since a much larger clone lies one base away.

The CD8+CD4-CCR7+CD45RA+ phenotype defined the sorted naive CD8 T cells. Sequencing was performed on naive CD8+ T cells from blood, with Jurkat cell RNA spiked in. Stated subset: FACS-sorted CD8+CD4-CCR7+CD45RA+ naive T cells. The chain couples TRBV7-9 to TRBJ2-7; no definite D call. The sequence was obtained from a human donor in good health. Some libraries in this study had Jurkat cell RNA spiked in. The CDR3, as DNA: TGTGCCGGCAGCTTAGGTCCGGGCGCCAACTACGAGCAGTACTTC. Protein product: CAGSLGPGANYEQYF.